These 6 T cell receptor beta chains were all obtained from the same sample, sequenced in a study of blood T cell repertoires in COVID-19 (TCRdb year 2020). Library construction relied on the immunoSEQ multiplex PCR assay. TCRdb mirrors the immuneACCESS table, restricted to in-frame sequences. Some clones are absent from its copies; in checked studies, under half trace to an unresolved V gene, and the reason for the others is unknown. Recorded for this sample are some 180,000 clones; approximately 83% of them occurred a single time. The ten most abundant clones make up approximately 11% of the sample. The sample was peripheral blood. These receptors were taken from a man aged 70-80 years with active or convalescent COVID-19.

The rearrangement joins TRBV4-1 to TRBJ2-2; 13 bases align to TRBD2. V dropped 1 base and J dropped 1; count of bases not matched to a gene: 3. CDR1 and CDR2 (germline): MGHRA, YSYEKL. The CDR3 covers 18 residues. The chain's CDR3 is CASSQGTSGGLNTGELFF. CDR3 coding DNA: TGCGCCAGCAGCCAAGGGACTAGCGGGGGCCTGAACACCGGGGAGCTGTTTTTT.

The DNA for the CDR3 is TGTGCCAGCAGCTCCGGACAGGGAAATTCACCCCTCCACTTT. It codes for CASSSGQGNSPLHF. This chain links TRBV7-3 with TRBJ1-6; TRBD1 agrees at 8 bases. V was pared by 4 bases and J by 7 bases, with 3 bases of the junction left unmatched. CDR3 length: 14 amino acids. The germline V gene has CDR1 SGHTA and CDR2 FQGTGA.

There are a few counts of this clone. V usage is TRBV30 and J usage is TRBJ1-1; unclear D gene. The CDR3 extends over 11 amino acids. V lost 0 bases, J lost 11 bases, and 10 bases lay in between. Germline values: CDR1 GTSNPN, CDR2 SVGIG (reference sequence). CDR3 protein: CAWSVGGRAFF. The CDR3, as DNA: TGTGCCTGGAGTGTGGGAGGGCGCGCTTTCTTT. The entire variable domain, with the rest obtained from reference TRBV30 and TRBJ1-1, is as follows: SQTIHQWPATLVQPVGSPLSLECTVEGTSNPNLYWYRQAAGRGLQLLFYSVGIGQISSEVPQNLSASRPQDRQFILSSKKLLLSDSGFYLCAWSVGGRAFFGQGTRLTVV.

The chain carries TRBV7-9 and TRBJ2-5; 8 bases line up with TRBD2. Germline CDR1 SEHNR, CDR2 FQNEAQ (reference sequence). V shed 6 bases and J 1 base; nucleotides not matched to a gene: 10. This CDR3 contains 16 residues. The DNA for the CDR3 is TGTGCCAGCAGTCGCGGCTTGGGACTAGTCCAAGAGACCCAGTACTTC. Its protein is CASSRGLGLVQETQYF.

CDR3 DNA: TGCGCCAGCAGGGCACAGGGGGCGAGTGAAAAACTGTTTTTT. Its protein product is CASRAQGASEKLFF. J is TRBJ1-4 and V is TRBV5-1; 9 bases map to TRBD1. The V and J ends lost 5 bases and 7 bases, in that order; junction bases with no gene match: 6. This CDR3 has 14 amino acids. CDR1 SGHRS and CDR2 YFSETQ come from the germline V gene.

This chain uses TRBV4-1 with TRBJ2-1; possible D gene TRBD2, 6 bases. Per germline, CDR1 MGHRA and CDR2 YSYEKL. The V end lost 1 base, the J end lost 8 bases, and 15 bases lay between the germline ends. The CDR3 sequence is 15 residues long. CDR3 in DNA: TGCGCCAGCAGCCAAGCAAGGGACTTCAGAGATGAGCAGTTCTTC. It is translated as CASSQARDFRDEQFF.